This T cell receptor (beta chain) was identified during a study of shared clonotypes between healthy human individuals. Study conclusions and caveats: Among donors, clonotype sharing was expected to be affected by sequencing depth.

In the original processing: Filtering differed, since immunoSEQ gave only junction sequences and no quality scores. Assay: immunoSEQ multiplex PCR; the TCRdb copy retains only in-frame clones and omits some. D and trimming were read from the DNA, whereas the V and J calls and clone size are those reported in that table. The sample includes roughly 2.5 million clones, approximately 92% of them seen just once. Every donor was a Caucasian adult from Nashville, Tennessee. The investigators split CD4+ cells into a CD45RA+ naive subset and a CD45RA-negative memory subset. This clone came up a few times. As yet, its antigen is unknown. V shed 10 bases and J shed 2 bases, with 8 bases lying between them. Germline loops: CDR1 MGHDK, CDR2 SYGVNS. The CDR3 sequence is 12 residues long.

The sample taken for sequencing was naive CD4+ T cells sorted from blood. Documented subset: CD45RA+ positively selected. This TCR derives from a man aged 18 to 30 in good health. V is TRBV25-1 and J is TRBJ2-2; D ambiguous. The CDR3 nucleotides read TGTGCCACCCTGGGAAACACCGGGGAGCTGTTTTTT. It is translated as CATLGNTGELFF. Filled out from reference TRBV25-1 and TRBJ2-2, the complete variable domain reads EADIYQTPRYLVIGTGKKITLECSQTMGHDKMYWYQQDPGMELHLIHYSYGVNSTEKGDLSSESTVSRIRTEHFPLTLESARPSHTSQYLCATLGNTGELFFGEGSRLTVL.